The entry below describes one T cell receptor (beta chain). V was trimmed by 0 bases and J by 5 bases, leaving 17 bases between them. The CDR3 is 16 amino acids. CDR1 is SGHRS, CDR2 YFSETQ, per germline. This specimen belongs to a study of blood T cell repertoires in COVID-19. Under the authors' procedure: Amplification from reference gene primers served as the basis for estimated nucleated cell counts. The protocol was immunoSEQ multiplex PCR, while the TCRdb copy is restricted to in-frame clones and leaves out a portion. V and J calls and clone size follow that table, whereas D and trimming were derived from the DNA. The table includes about 39,000 clones, around 87% detected once.

The rearrangement links TRBV5-1 to TRBJ1-1; no definite D call. Source material: peripheral blood. The source is a man over 45 with active or convalescent COVID-19. The CDR3 DNA reads as TGCGCCAGCAGCTTGGTGGCCGGCCGAGGGAGGACTGAAGCTTTCTTT. This gives the protein CASSLVAGRGRTEAFF.